The next 3 T cell receptor beta chains were all read from a single sample in a study of T cell changes during pregnancy in multiple sclerosis. Profiling relied on immunoSEQ multiplex PCR, and the TCRdb table lists in-frame clones only, not all of them. Seen here are tens of thousands of clones, about nine tenths observed once, and the top ten hold around 2.9%. The specimen was CD8+ T cells from peripheral blood mononuclear cells, collected before pregnancy. The receptor source for this set is a female donor with multiple sclerosis, enrolled in a pregnancy study.

The chain has TRBV30 and TRBJ2-1, with TRBD1 as a possible D gene (6 bases). The CDR3 totals 11 residues. V was cut by 3 bases and J by 10 bases, with 10 bases left in between. Germline-derived CDR1 and CDR2 are GTSNPN and SVGIG (reference sequence). CDR3 sequence reads: CAWSTGIEQFF. CDR3 bases: TGTGCCTGGAGCACAGGGATAGAGCAGTTCTTC.

The chain couples TRBV13 to TRBJ2-1, with D unresolved. CDR3 length: 12 residues. Germline assignment: CDR1 PRHDT and CDR2 FYEKMQ (reference sequence). Between the trimmed V and J ends, which lost 0 bases and 6 bases, there was a span of 3 bases. CDR3 coding DNA: TGTGCCAGCAGCTTAGGCAGCAATGAGCAGTTCTTC. Translation: CASSLGSNEQFF.

This clone appeared a single time. The CDR3 region is CASSLDPKRLSTEAFF. DNA of the CDR3: TGTGCCAGCAGCTTAGACCCCAAGAGGCTTAGCACTGAAGCTTTCTTT. V and J are TRBV7-9 and TRBJ1-1; D remains unclear. V was clipped by 1 base and J by 4 bases, with 16 bases between them. CDR1 and CDR2 from the germline V gene are SEHNR and FQNEAQ (reference sequence). The CDR3 sequence is 16 residues long.